This T cell receptor beta chain was documented in a study of technical replicates of blood from several donors. Germline V gene lookup returns CDR1 ENHRY and CDR2 SYGVKD. The V end was cut by 2 bases, the J end by 5 bases, with 6 bases between. This CDR3 comprises 12 residues. Profiled with immunoSEQ multiplex PCR; TCRdb holds only in-frame clones, not every one. The sample includes about 85,000 clones, roughly 94% of them seen just once. Sequencing was done on a sample of T cells isolated from PBMCs. The chain carries TRBV10-3 and TRBJ1-2; D remains ambiguous. This clonotype originated in a human donor in good health. The CDR3 DNA reads TGTGCCATCAGTGAGGTTACTTATGGCTACACCTTC. It translates to CAISEVTYGYTF.